The 8 T cell receptor beta chains reported below all come from one sample, sequenced in a study of blood T cell repertoires in COVID-19. Profiled with immunoSEQ multiplex PCR; TCRdb holds only in-frame clones, not every one. The sample contains about 200,000 clones, approximately 82% of which appear only once. Source material: PBMCs or T cells enriched from blood (not recorded which). These receptors were obtained from a woman aged 55-70 years with acute COVID-19.

This clone was detected a few times. The V call is TRBV3-1 (or the pseudogene TRBV3-2), the J call TRBJ1-1; no firm D call. This CDR3 is built from 14 residues. The germline V gene has CDR1 LGHDT and CDR2 YNNKEL (reference sequence). V gave up 4 bases and J gave up 0 bases, with 9 bases separating them. The CDR3 nucleotides read TGTGCCAGCAGCCCGGAGAGGGTGAACACTGAAGCTTTCTTT. Protein: CASSPERVNTEAFF.

There are a few counts of this clone. In nucleotides, the CDR3 is TGTGCCAGCAGTTTAACAGGGATCGGGAACTATGGCTACACCTTC. Translated: CASSLTGIGNYGYTF. This chain connects TRBV27 to TRBJ1-2; perhaps TRBD1 as D (6 bases). The CDR3 is 15 residues long. V was pared by 2 bases and J by 2 bases, with 12 bases between. Germline CDR1 MNHEY, CDR2 SMNVEV (reference sequence).

The V and J genes are TRBV9 and TRBJ2-3, with D unclear. The CDR3 contains 13 residues. The V gene's germline CDR1 is SGDLS and CDR2 YYNGEE. The germline V and J ends were trimmed by 0 bases and 1 base, with 3 bases remaining between them. The CDR3 protein is CASSVGGTDTQYF. The CDR3 DNA is TGTGCCAGCAGCGTAGGAGGCACAGATACGCAGTATTTT.

The chain employs TRBV30 and TRBJ1-6; 8 bases fit TRBD1. Germline trimming cut 1 base from V and 8 bases from J; bases unmatched to any gene: 4. CDR3 length: 14 amino acids. Germline CDR1 reads GTSNPN; CDR2 reads SVGIG (reference sequence). CDR3 coding DNA: TGTGCCTGGAGTGCACAGGGGGTGGATTCACCCCTCCACTTT. Translating it yields CAWSAQGVDSPLHF.

The rearrangement links TRBV4-3 to TRBJ2-3; no clear D. The germline V gene has CDR1 LGHNA and CDR2 YSLEER. The CDR3 has 14 amino acids. V shed 3 bases and J shed 2 bases, with 9 bases lying between them. CDR3 nucleotide sequence: TGCGCCAGCAGCCAGCGACTCATCACAGATACGCAGTATTTT. It specifies CASSQRLITDTQYF.

This clone was seen only once. CDR3 bases: TGTGCCAGCAGTGAATTCGGTCGGCGGGTAAGTCATGAGCAGTTCTTC. Protein: CASSEFGRRVSHEQFF. J is TRBJ2-1 and V is TRBV2; maybe TRBD2 (5 bases). CDR1 SNHLY and CDR2 FYNNEI come from the germline V gene. CDR3 length equals 16 residues. V lost 2 bases to trimming and J lost 8 bases, with 19 bases between them.

This clone was detected a few times. J is TRBJ2-5 and V is TRBV27, with D perhaps matching TRBD2 (5 bases). V dropped 3 bases and J dropped 5 bases, with 16 bases sitting between them. The germline V gene encodes CDR1 MNHEY and CDR2 SMNVEV (reference sequence). This CDR3 contains 15 residues. The CDR3 bases are TGTGCCAGCAGTTTTAAGAAGGGAGTTCAGGAGACCCAGTACTTC. Translating gives CASSFKKGVQETQYF.

This chain uses TRBV5-1 with TRBJ1-1, with a weak D call TRBD1 (5 bases). Germline V gives CDR1 SGHRS, CDR2 YFSETQ. The V gene lost 5 bases and the J gene lost 6 bases, with 8 bases spanning the gap. CDR3 length: 11 amino acids. The CDR3 here is CASRGEAEAFF. For the CDR3, the DNA is TGCGCCAGCAGGGGGGAGGCTGAAGCTTTCTTT.